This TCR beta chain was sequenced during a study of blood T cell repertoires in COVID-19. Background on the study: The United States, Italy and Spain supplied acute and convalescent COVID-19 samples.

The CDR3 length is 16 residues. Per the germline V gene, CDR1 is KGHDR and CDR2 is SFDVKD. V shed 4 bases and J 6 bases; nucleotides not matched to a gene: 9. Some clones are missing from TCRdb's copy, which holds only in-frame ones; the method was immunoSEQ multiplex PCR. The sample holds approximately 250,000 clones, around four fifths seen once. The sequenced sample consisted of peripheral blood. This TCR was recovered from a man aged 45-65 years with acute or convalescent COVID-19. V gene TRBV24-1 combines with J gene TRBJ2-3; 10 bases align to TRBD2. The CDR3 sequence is CATSDRTSGTGDTQYF. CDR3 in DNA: TGTGCCACCAGTGACCGCACTAGCGGGACTGGGGATACGCAGTATTTT.